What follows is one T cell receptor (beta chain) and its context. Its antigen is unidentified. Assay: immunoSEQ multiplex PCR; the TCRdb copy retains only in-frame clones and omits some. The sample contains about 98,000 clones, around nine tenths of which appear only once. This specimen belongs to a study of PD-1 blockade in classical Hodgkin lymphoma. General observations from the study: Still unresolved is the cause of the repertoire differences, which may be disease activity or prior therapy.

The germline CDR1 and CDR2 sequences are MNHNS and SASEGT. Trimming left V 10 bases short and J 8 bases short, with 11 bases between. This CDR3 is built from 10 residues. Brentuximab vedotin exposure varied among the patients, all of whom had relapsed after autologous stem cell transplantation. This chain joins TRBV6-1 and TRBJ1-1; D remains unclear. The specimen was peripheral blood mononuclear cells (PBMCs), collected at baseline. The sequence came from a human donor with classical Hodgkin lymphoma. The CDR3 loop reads CATENPEAFF. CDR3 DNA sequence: TGTGCCACAGAAAACCCCGAAGCTTTCTTT.